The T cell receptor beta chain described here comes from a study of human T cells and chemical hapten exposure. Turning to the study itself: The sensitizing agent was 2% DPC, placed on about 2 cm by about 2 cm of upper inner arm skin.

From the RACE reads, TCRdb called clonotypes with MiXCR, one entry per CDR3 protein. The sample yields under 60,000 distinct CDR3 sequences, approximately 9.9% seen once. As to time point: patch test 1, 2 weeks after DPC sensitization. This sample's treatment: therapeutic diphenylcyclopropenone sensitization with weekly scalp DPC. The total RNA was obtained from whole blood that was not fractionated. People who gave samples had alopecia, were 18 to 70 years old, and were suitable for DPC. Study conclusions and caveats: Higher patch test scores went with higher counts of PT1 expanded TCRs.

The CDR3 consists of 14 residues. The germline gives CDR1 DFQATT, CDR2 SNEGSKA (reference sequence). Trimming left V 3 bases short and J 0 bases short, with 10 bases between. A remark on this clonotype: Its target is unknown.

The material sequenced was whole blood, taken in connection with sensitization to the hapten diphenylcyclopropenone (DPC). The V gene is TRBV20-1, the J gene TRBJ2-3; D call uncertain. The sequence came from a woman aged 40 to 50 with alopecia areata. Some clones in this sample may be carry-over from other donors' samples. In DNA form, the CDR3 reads TGCAGTGCTAGGACCCAACCTAGCACAGATACGCAGTATTTT. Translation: CSARTQPSTDTQYF.